This T cell receptor (beta chain) was retrieved from a study of T cell responses to AZD1222 COVID-19 vaccine (dated by TCRdb to 2020 to 2022). Regarding the study in general: AZD1222 recipients given second doses at about 4 weeks or at about 12 weeks were pooled, since spike-specific TCR depth and breadth were not found to differ between the two schedules. TCR sequencing covered 230 or so trial participants: roughly 200 given two doses of AZD1222 and 26 given two doses of MenACWY control vaccine. Trial participants were enrolled by age into 18-55, 56-69 and 70-plus year subgroups, with approximately 150, 30 and 60 TCR-sequenced participants respectively.

The CDR3 regions of human TCRbeta chains were subjected to immunosequencing. Per the source publication's procedure: Repertoire TCRs were checked for matches against a reference library of SARS-CoV-2-specific TCRs that had been generated using the MIRA antigen-specificity platform. Breadth meant the fraction of unique TCRs that were SARS-CoV-2-associated, whereas depth meant the fraction of total T cells that were SARS-CoV-2-associated. Each spike-specific TCR was assigned to its reactive spike region and to a CD4 or CD8 class using the MIRA data. Log10-transformed breadth and depth values were compared by one-way ANOVA with Sidak's multiple comparisons tests. TCRdb re-hosts the immuneACCESS table, in-frame sequences only. Its copies lack some clones; in the studies checked, an unresolved V gene accounts for under half of them, and the cause for the rest is not known. Clonal size and the V and J genes are those of that table, whereas D and trimming came from the DNA. The sample yields approximately 120,000 clones; 87% were counted once. The top ten constitute about 5.2% of the sample.

The time point label corresponds to: baseline before first vaccination. Vaccinee samples were obtained from the UK trials COV001 and COV002, which included a single-blind randomized controlled phase 2/3 trial of AZD1222 (ChAdOx1 nCoV-19) in healthy adults. For TCRbeta chain sequencing, PBMC samples from trial participants were taken at day 0 and at day 28 after the second dose. For this clone: Its antigen is not yet known. No base quality information exists; no much larger clone differs at one position.

The CDR3 runs 15 amino acids, cysteine and phenylalanine included. The entry retains the CDR3 DNA only, 45 bases that are in frame from base 1. The germline V gene (reference sequence) yields LNHDA for CDR1 and SQIVND for CDR2. Germline trimming amounts to 8 bases on V and 9 bases on J, with 15 as the count of junction bases outside the gene matches. The paper's findings and limits, for the study overall: No day 14 peak-response samples were available, so repertoires were characterized only after the peak T cell response. Participants were mostly white British and included more females than males, and it was suggested by the authors that clonal diversity may have been underestimated. CD4 TCRs associated with the vaccine covered the entire spike protein, and the dominant responses were in regions 160-218 and 743-854. Spike-specific TCR breadth and depth rose significantly after two AZD1222 doses compared with day 0 and with MenACWY recipients. Reportedly, close to half of the unique spike-specific TCRs recognized epitopes lying outside the regions that are mutated in the B.1.351 and B.1.1.7 variants. In the small 56-69-year group, the increase in depth fell short of significance, most likely because of low power. Conclusions about previously exposed vaccinees are limited because only five to seven AZD1222 recipients were SARS-CoV-2 seropositive at baseline.

This clonotype originated in an adult in good health. This specimen consisted of peripheral blood, obtained on day 0 of AZD1222 vaccination. The chain joins TRBV19 to TRBJ2-1, with 8 junctional bases fitting TRBD2. CDR3 loop: CASRASGGYVGEQFF. The nucleotide sequence is TGTGCCAGTCGGGCCAGCGGGGGTTATGTCGGTGAGCAGTTCTTC.